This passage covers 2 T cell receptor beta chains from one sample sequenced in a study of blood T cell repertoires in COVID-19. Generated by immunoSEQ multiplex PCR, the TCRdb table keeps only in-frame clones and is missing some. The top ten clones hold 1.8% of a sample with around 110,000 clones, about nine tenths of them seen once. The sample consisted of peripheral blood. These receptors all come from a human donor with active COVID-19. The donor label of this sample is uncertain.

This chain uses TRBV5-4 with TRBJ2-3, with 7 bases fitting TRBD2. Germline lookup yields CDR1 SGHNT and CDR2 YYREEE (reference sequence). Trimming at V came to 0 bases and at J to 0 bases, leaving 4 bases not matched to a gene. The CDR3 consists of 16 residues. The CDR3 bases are TGTGCCAGCAGCTTGGGAGCGGGGACTAGCACAGATACGCAGTATTTT. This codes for CASSLGAGTSTDTQYF.

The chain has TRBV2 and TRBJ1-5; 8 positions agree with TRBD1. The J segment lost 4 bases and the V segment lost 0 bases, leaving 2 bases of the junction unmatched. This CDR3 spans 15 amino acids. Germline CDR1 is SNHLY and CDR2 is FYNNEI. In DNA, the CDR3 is TGTGCCAGCAGTGAAGCCTGGACAGGGAATCAGCCCCAGCATTTT. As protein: CASSEAWTGNQPQHF.